The clone carrying this TCR beta chain was observed a few times. Its antigen remains unidentified. TCRdb analysed the 5' RACE reads with MiXCR anew, one entry per CDR3 protein. The sample has tens of thousands of distinct CDR3 sequences, approximately 9% seen once; the top ten hold about 1%. The data belong to a study of T-cell memory formation after mild COVID-19. The overall study: Each donor largely had its own TCR clusters.

Broader study findings: Memory from before infection featured some responding clones, which suggests cross-reactive memory joined. A balance of CD4 and CD8 characterized clones contracting day 15 to 85, whereas later expanders leaned CD4+. CM and EM subsets held most contracting CD4+ clones; EMRA held CD8+ ones.

CDR3 length equals 17 residues. CDR1 is SGHRS and CDR2 is YFSETQ in the germline V gene. Trimming removed 0 bases at V and 0 bases at J, with 15 bases between. This clonotype originated in a man aged 18-30 years who had mild COVID-19 (a few samples of this study predate the infection). Cell type and time point are not known. This sequence joins TRBV5-1 and TRBJ1-1; tentative D call: TRBD1 (6 bases). The sequencing sample was made of PBMCs or a T cell subset sorted from them (not recorded which). CDR3 nucleotides: TGCGCCAGCAGCTTGGGGACGGGGGGGCGAATGAACACTGAAGCTTTCTTT. Translating gives CASSLGTGGRMNTEAFF.